The rows below give T cell receptor beta chains drawn from one sample of a study of cytomegalovirus exposure and HLA in healthy donors. The data were produced by immunoSEQ multiplex PCR, yet TCRdb's version contains in-frame clones alone and is incomplete. Of about 88,000 clones in the sample, 75% to 90% were seen once. The sequenced sample was PBMCs. These receptor sequences come from a man in his late teens or twenties in good health and CMV-seronegative. CDR3s leave out the opening cysteine and the closing phenylalanine or tryptophan. The size of a clone is reported for some rows only, either as once, few or many, or as a class for expanded clones.

16	.	TRBV19	ASSIRLGTSGRWPSQF
9	.	TRBV2	ASSVALHPY
12	.	TRBV28	ASSPTGRNTEAF
11	.	TRBV2	ASGEDRVTEAF
13	.	TRBV9	ASSVFSGPYNEQF
12	few	TRBV6-5	ASSGSDRGYEQY
13	.	TRBV14	ASSQPGQVPGELF
12	once	TRBV6-5	ASSYSEGPDTQY
9	.	TRBV29-1	SVETDYGYT
14	.	TRBV28	ASSLGGTYLNQPQH
12	.	TRBV10-3	AISDRYSNQPQH
11	.	TRBV6-5	ASSLAGVGEQF
14	.	TRBV19	ASRRLGQGLNQPQH
13	.	TRBV7-8	ARSPGTGATGEQY
14	.	TRBV30	AWSEADRDSGNTIY
13	.	TRBV10-2	ASSEVGQLNTEAF
11	.	TRBV9	ASSATGTGELF
10	.	TRBV7-8	ASSFRGQGQY
13	.	TRBV27	ASNTYRGLNTEAF
15	once	TRBV28	ASSTYQGGGYNQPQH
15	.	TRBV28	ASRIHTQGQGADTQY
15	.	TRBV28	ASSLISPGLVHNEQF
15	.	TRBV18	ASSPARLAGSSYEQY
13	.	TRBV18	ASSPPTANTGELF
15	.	TRBV28	ASSLTLQGSLGYGYT
14	.	TRBV7-3	ASSPRTGTGYNEQF
14	.	TRBV27	ASSLTGTKTGNTIY
11	.	TRBV7-2	ASSTTSGYEQY
12	.	TRBV7-2	ASSLDQAGTGYT
12	.	TRBV6-5	ASSRLPTGDEQF
13	.	TRBV5-4	ASSLSGTGDTEAF
15	.	TRBV7-3	ASSSQASGILYNEQF
11	.	TRBV6-5	ASSYRGGSPLH
14	.	TRBV6-1	ASSAFRQGISLRRF
14	.	TRBV7-2	ASSLRMGQANTEAF
16	.	TRBV6-1	ASSEGMAGKSSYNEQF
12	.	TRBV13	ASSITGSNYGYT
12	once	TRBV5-5	ASSLGASSEPQH
14	.	TRBV4-3	ASSHHGTRNANEQF
12	.	TRBV28	ASRLSGGGPPLH
12	few	TRBV30	AWGRGTGGIGYT